What follows describes a single T cell receptor (beta chain). This record comes from a study of PD-1 blockade in mismatch repair-deficient tumors. The V end lost 3 bases, the J end lost 0 bases, and 6 bases lay between the germline ends. The CDR3 consists of 13 residues. The germline CDR1 and CDR2 sequences are MNHEY and SMNVEV (reference sequence). Measured with immunoSEQ multiplex PCR; TCRdb has only the in-frame clones, and not every one. This table holds 120,000 or so clones, 70% to 90% found once. This TCR was sampled from an adult with mismatch repair-deficient cancer. J is TRBJ2-7 and V is TRBV27, with unresolved D. Sample: peripheral blood, taken 44 weeks after starting pembrolizumab. The DNA for the CDR3 is TGTGCCAGCAGTTTGTCCGCCTCCTACGAGCAGTACTTC. Amino acids: CASSLSASYEQYF.